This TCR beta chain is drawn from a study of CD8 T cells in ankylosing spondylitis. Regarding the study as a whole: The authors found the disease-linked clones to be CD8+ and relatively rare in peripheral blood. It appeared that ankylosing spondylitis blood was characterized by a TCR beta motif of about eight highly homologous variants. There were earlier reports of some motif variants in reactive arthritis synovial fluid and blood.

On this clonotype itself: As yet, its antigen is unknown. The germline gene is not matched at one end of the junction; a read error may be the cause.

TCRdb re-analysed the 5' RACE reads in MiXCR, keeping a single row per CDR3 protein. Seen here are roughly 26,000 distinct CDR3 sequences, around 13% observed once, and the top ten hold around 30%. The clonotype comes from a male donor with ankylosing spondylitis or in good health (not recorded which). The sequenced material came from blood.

Here the CDR3 reads CVTSDPGQRYTDTQYF. CDR3 nucleotides: TGTGTCACCAGTGATCCCGGACAAAGATACACAGATACGCAGTATTTT. The chain has TRBV24-1 and TRBJ2-3, with D perhaps matching TRBD1 (5 bases). The CDR3 extends over 16 amino acids. Germline CDR1 reads KGHDR; CDR2 reads SFDVKD.